Listed below are T cell receptor beta chains from one sample, sequenced in a study of blood T cell repertoires in COVID-19. Using immunoSEQ multiplex PCR, the repertoire was profiled, and TCRdb retains in-frame clones only, with some absent. Seen here are around 260,000 clones, about four fifths observed once, and the top ten hold around 10%. The sequenced sample consisted of peripheral blood. These receptors came from a woman between 45 and 60 years old who had recovered from COVID-19. Each CDR3 is given with its conserved first and last residue. Each record gives: V gene, clone size, D gene, J gene, CDR3 protein, CDR3 DNA. A D gene is named only where the DNA matches it firmly. Not all rows give a size; the values are once, few, many and, for expanded clones, a class.

TRBV9	-	TRBD2	TRBJ2-3	CASSGRTSGGGLADTQYF	TGTGCCAGCAGCGGTAGGACAAGCGGGGGGGGGCTCGCAGATACGCAGTATTTT
TRBV7-2	-	TRBD1	TRBJ1-2	CASSGGQGNYGYTF	TGTGCCAGCAGCGGCGGACAGGGAAACTATGGCTACACCTTC
TRBV14	-	-	TRBJ1-6	CASSRGNSPLHF	TGTGCCAGCAGTCGGGGAAATTCACCCCTCCACTTT
TRBV7-2	-	-	TRBJ1-5	CASSQGAKGVSNQPQHF	TGTGCCAGCAGCCAAGGGGCGAAAGGGGTGAGCAATCAGCCCCAGCATTTT
TRBV14	-	-	TRBJ1-3	CASSPLTGGSGNTIYF	TGTGCCAGCAGCCCTTTGACAGGAGGCTCTGGAAACACCATATATTTT
TRBV7-9	-	TRBD2	TRBJ2-2	CASSLSGRANTGELFF	TGTGCCAGCAGCCTATCCGGGAGGGCGAACACCGGGGAGCTGTTTTTT
TRBV27	-	-	TRBJ1-4	CASSLSDGEGEKLFF	TGTGCCAGCAGTTTATCAGACGGGGAGGGTGAAAAACTGTTTTTT
TRBV7-2	-	-	TRBJ2-7	CASSLEPFQNEQYF	TGTGCCAGCAGCTTAGAACCTTTTCAGAACGAGCAGTACTTC
TRBV28	once	-	TRBJ1-2	CASIPGGNNYGYTF	TGTGCCAGCATTCCGGGGGGGAATAACTATGGCTACACCTTC
TRBV14	-	TRBD2	TRBJ2-1	CASSQDWTSAVGNEQFF	TGTGCCAGCAGCCAAGATTGGACTAGTGCCGTAGGTAATGAGCAGTTCTTC
TRBV7-9	few	TRBD1	TRBJ1-2	CASSRTGGGDGYTF	TGTGCCAGCAGCCGGACAGGGGGCGGTGATGGCTACACCTTC
TRBV6-5	-	TRBD1	TRBJ2-5	CASSRTGTGQETQYF	TGTGCCAGCAGCCGTACCGGGACAGGACAAGAGACCCAGTACTTC
TRBV5-6	-	TRBD1	TRBJ1-2	CASSLPHDRGGGYTF	TGTGCCAGCAGCTTGCCCCACGACAGGGGCGGTGGCTACACCTTC
TRBV11-2	-	-	TRBJ2-1	CASSLAGRSSYNEQFF	TGTGCCAGCAGCTTAGCAGGCAGAAGCTCCTACAATGAGCAGTTCTTC